The source of this T cell receptor (beta chain) is a study of blood T cell repertoires in COVID-19. Method: immunoSEQ multiplex PCR; TCRdb's copy keeps in-frame clones and lacks some. The profile shows about 210,000 clones, around 83% of them singletons. Germline CDR1 and CDR2: SGHVS and FQNEAQ. V lost 5 bases and J lost 5; bases outside the gene matches: 18. This CDR3 comprises 18 residues. The genes are TRBV7-8 and TRBJ2-3, with TRBD2 identical over 8 bases. This sequence originates from a woman in her 70s with COVID-19, enrolled during active disease. Input material: peripheral blood. This CDR3 reads CASSQRGLAGSRGDTQYF. The CDR3 DNA is TGTGCCAGCAGCCAGAGGGGTCTAGCGGGCTCTCGGGGAGATACGCAGTATTTT.